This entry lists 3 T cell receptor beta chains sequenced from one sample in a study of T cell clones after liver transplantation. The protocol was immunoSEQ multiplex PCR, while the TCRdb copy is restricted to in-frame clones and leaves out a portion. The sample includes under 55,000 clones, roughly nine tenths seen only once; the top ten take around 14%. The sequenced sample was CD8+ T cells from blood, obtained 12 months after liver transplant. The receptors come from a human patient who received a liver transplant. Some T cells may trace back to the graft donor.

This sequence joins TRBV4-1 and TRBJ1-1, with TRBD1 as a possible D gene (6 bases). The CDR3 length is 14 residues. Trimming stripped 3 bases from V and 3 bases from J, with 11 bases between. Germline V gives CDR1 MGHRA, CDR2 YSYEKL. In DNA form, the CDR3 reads TGCGCCAGCAGCCACCCAGCAGGGGACACTGAAGCTTTCTTT. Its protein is CASSHPAGDTEAFF.

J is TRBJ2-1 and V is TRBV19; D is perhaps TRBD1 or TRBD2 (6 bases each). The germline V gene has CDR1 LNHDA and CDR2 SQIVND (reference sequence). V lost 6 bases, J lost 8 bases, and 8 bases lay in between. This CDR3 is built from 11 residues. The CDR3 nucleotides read TGTGCCAGTAGGAGGGGGGATGAGCAGTTCTTC. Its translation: CASRRGDEQFF.

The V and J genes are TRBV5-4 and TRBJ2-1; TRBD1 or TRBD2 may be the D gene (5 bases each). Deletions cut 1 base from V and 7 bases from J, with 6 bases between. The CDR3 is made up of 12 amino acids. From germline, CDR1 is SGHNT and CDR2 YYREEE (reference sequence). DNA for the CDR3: TGTGCCAGCAGCTTGTGGGGGAATGAGCAGTTCTTC. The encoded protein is CASSLWGNEQFF.